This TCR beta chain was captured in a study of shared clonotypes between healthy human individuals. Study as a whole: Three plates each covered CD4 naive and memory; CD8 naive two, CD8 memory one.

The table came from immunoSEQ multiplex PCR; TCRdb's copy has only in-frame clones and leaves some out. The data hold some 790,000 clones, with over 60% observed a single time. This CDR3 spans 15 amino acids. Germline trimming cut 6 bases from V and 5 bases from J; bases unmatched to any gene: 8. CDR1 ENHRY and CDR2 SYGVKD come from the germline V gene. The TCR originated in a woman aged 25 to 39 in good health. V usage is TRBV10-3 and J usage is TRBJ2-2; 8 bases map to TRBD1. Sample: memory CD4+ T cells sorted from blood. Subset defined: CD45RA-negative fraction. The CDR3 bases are TGTGCCATCAGGGAGGACAGGGTGGGGACCGGGGAGCTGTTTTTT. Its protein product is CAIREDRVGTGELFF.